What follows describes a single TCR beta chain. Its antigen has not been determined. No much larger clone exists at a distance of one base, and base qualities are not known. These data come from a study of memory CD4+ T cells and cytomegalovirus serostatus (dated by TCRdb to between 2019 and 2020). Background on the whole study: The cohort comprised 33 healthy Belgian adults, 9 CMV seropositive and some 24 CMV seronegative. To replicate a published TCR-based CMV serostatus classifier, the researchers sequenced the CD4+ memory TCRbeta repertoires of a Belgian cohort whose cytomegalovirus serostatus was known. Points the paper makes about the study in general: The results were read as suggesting that the CMV-associated TCR signature is, for the most part, present in the CD4+ memory repertoire. Only CD4+CD45RO+ memory cells were sequenced, in contrast to the original study, which included naive and memory CD4+ and CD8+ populations. A median bootstrapped AUC of almost 0.96 with a 95% CI of 0.76-1.00 was achieved on the Belgian cohort by the original-framework classifier. CMV serostatus prediction reached a median bootstrapped AUC of about 0.96 with the original framework and 0.9 to 0.93 with a US-trained random forest. Of about 180 previously reported CMV-associated TCRbeta sequences, around 70 appeared in the CD4+ memory repertoires, each in one to five individuals.

From its cysteine to its phenylalanine, the CDR3 spans 14 amino acids. CDR3 DNA is the only sequence kept; it has 42 bases, read in frame from the first base. V is clipped by 6 bases and J by 7 bases, and the sequence between their germline boundaries is 18 bases long. CDR1 MNHNS and CDR2 SASEGT were looked up in the germline V gene. A FACSAria II was used to sort memory CD4+ T cells, defined as single viable CD3+CD4+CD8-CD45RO+ cells. To determine CMV serostatus, a Roche Elecsys assay was used that detects serum IgG against CMV pp150, pp28, p38 and p52. Once the samples were thawed, total CD4+ T cells were enriched through positive selection using CD4 magnetic microbeads. Samples originated from another study that specifically interrogated the CD4+ T cell memory repertoire. Peripheral blood mononuclear cells were isolated and cryopreserved according to standard operating procedures, and serum was stored at -80 degrees C. CD3-PerCP (BW264/56), CD4-APC (RPA-T4), CD45RO-PE (UCHT1) and CD8-Pacific Orange (3B5) antibodies were used for staining, and non-viable cells were excluded with Sytox blue.

The Quick-DNA Microprep Kit was used to extract genomic DNA from the sorted cells. TCRbeta DNA was amplified with the immunoSEQ hsTCRbeta kit following the manufacturer's protocol. An Illumina MiSeq instrument was used to sequence the TCRbeta libraries. Turning to the authors' computational methods: Removing out-of-frame sequences left 2,204,828 distinct TCRbeta sequences, an average of roughly 63,000 per individual. Each individual was scored according to the count of over 150 previously reported CMV-associated TCRbeta sequences and the total productive distinct TCRbeta count. A beta-binomial model was reimplemented in Python, and scikit-learn random forests with default parameters were trained on US cohort data. Classifier performance on the Belgian cohort was summarized as median AUC with percentile confidence intervals over 10,000 bootstrap iterations. As stored in TCRdb, this immuneACCESS dataset retains in-frame rearrangements with V and J assigned. A fraction of the clones does not appear; measured against another copy, unresolved V genes explain less than half of the discrepancy, and the remainder lacks a known reason. V and J calls and clone size are those listed in that table; D and trimming were worked out from the DNA. The sample table contains around 40,000 clones; only one count was recorded for roughly three quarters of them. 0.65% to 0.85% of the sample rests with the top ten.

This clonotype originated in an adult in good health and CMV-seronegative. The chain joins TRBV6-1 to TRBJ1-2, with a tentative D gene TRBD1 over 6 matching bases. The sequenced material came from memory CD4+ T cells from blood. CDR3 reads: CASRSKGGVTGYTF. The DNA sequence reads TGTGCCAGCAGGTCTAAAGGGGGGGTTACTGGCTACACCTTC.